Below are 15 T cell receptor beta chains sequenced from a single sample in a study of cytomegalovirus exposure and HLA in healthy donors. The PCR ran on 60 Vbeta and 13 Jbeta primers. Only in-frame clones appear in the TCRdb table, and some are missing; sequencing was by immunoSEQ multiplex PCR. This table holds around 110,000 clones, 9% to 10% found once. Source material: PBMCs. These receptors came from a young man in good health and CMV-seronegative.

CDR3 region: CASSTYTQGINTEAFF. In DNA form, the CDR3 reads TGTGCCAGTAGTACTTATACACAGGGGATTAACACTGAAGCTTTCTTT. J is TRBJ1-1 and V is TRBV19, with 7 bases identical to TRBD1. V trimming: 4 bases; J trimming: 2 bases; junction bases outside the gene matches: 10. The germline V gene encodes CDR1 LNHDA and CDR2 SQIVND (reference sequence). The CDR3 is made up of 16 amino acids.

The chain carries TRBV7-6 and TRBJ2-3; TRBD1 aligns across 9 bases. The CDR3 covers 15 residues. Trimming at V came to 2 bases and at J to 4 bases, leaving 4 bases not matched to a gene. CDR1 SGHVS and CDR2 FNYEAQ come from the germline V gene. The CDR3 coding sequence is TGTGCCAGCAGCTTAATGGGACAGGGCGCAGATACGCAGTATTTT. Translated: CASSLMGQGADTQYF.

This sequence joins TRBV6-4 and TRBJ2-3, with 8 bases fitting TRBD1. V was clipped by 3 bases and J by 2 bases; unmatched bases: 4. CDR3 length: 15 residues. Germline V gene sequence: CDR1 MRHNA, CDR2 SNTAGT. The CDR3 loop reads CASSDNRGSTDTQYF. The CDR3 nucleotides read TGTGCCAGCAGTGATAACAGGGGGTCCACAGATACGCAGTATTTT.

The chain has TRBV6-5 and TRBJ1-2, with D tentatively TRBD1 (6 bases). Germline V gives CDR1 MNHEY, CDR2 SVGAGI. The CDR3 has 14 residues. With 5 bases removed from V and 3 bases from J, the gap between germline ends came to 13 bases. CDR3: CASSPTPGDYGYTF. The CDR3 DNA is TGTGCCAGCAGTCCAACACCAGGGGACTATGGCTACACCTTC.

The rearrangement links TRBV15 to TRBJ2-5; 9 bases line up with TRBD1. CDR3 length: 16 residues. Germline assignment: CDR1 LNHNV and CDR2 YYDKDF (reference sequence). V gave up 5 bases and J gave up 4 bases; unmatched junction bases: 11. CDR3 residues: CATSHPLTGGSETQYF. Here the CDR3 DNA reads TGTGCCACCAGCCATCCTCTCACAGGGGGCTCAGAGACCCAGTACTTC. Supplemented by reference TRBV15 and TRBJ2-5, the full variable domain reads DAMVIQNPRYQVTQFGKPVTLSCSQTLNHNVMYWYQQKSSQAPKLLFHYYDKDFNNEADTPDNFQSRRPNTSFCFLDIRSPGLGDTAMYLCATSHPLTGGSETQYFGPGTRLLVL.

This chain joins TRBV7-2 and TRBJ2-2; weak D call: TRBD2 (7 bases). CDR3 size: 18 residues. Germline-derived CDR1 and CDR2 are SGHTA and FQGNSA. The ends were cut back, 4 bases at V and 0 bases at J, with 18 bases in the middle. This chain's CDR3 is CASSSKLGGGANTGELFF. The CDR3 coding sequence is TGTGCCAGCAGCTCTAAGTTGGGGGGGGGCGCGAACACCGGGGAGCTGTTTTTT.

The V gene is TRBV7-2, the J gene TRBJ1-1; 9 bases line up with TRBD1. The junction had 2 bases not matched to a gene; V was cut back by 3 bases and J by 0 bases. The CDR3 loop spans 15 amino acids. Germline V lookup: CDR1 SGHTA, CDR2 FQGNSA. In DNA form, the CDR3 reads TGTGCCAGCAGCTTCGGGACAGGGATGAACACTGAAGCTTTCTTT. Protein product: CASSFGTGMNTEAFF.

This clone was picked up one time. The chain is built from TRBV28 and TRBJ2-7, with no clear D. The CDR3 is 13 amino acids. Trimming stripped 3 bases from V and 1 base from J, with 7 bases between. Germline CDR1 reads MDHEN; CDR2 reads SYDVKM. CDR3 in amino acids: CASSFAVSYEQYF. CDR3 nucleotides: TGTGCCAGCAGTTTTGCAGTTTCCTACGAGCAGTACTTC.

This clone was recorded a few times. The rearrangement joins TRBV6-5 to TRBJ1-2; no definite D call. The V end lost 7 bases, the J end lost 7 bases, and 19 bases lay between the germline ends. The CDR3 sequence is 14 residues long. Germline CDR1 reads MNHEY; CDR2 reads SVGAGI. The CDR3 nucleotides read TGTGCCAGCACGCTTCCGGGGAATAAAGGTGGCTACACCTTC. Protein: CASTLPGNKGGYTF.

Only a few counts were recorded for this clone. CDR3: CASETGQGGGELFF. The DNA for the CDR3 is TGTGCTAGTGAGACGGGACAGGGCGGCGGGGAGCTGTTTTTT. J is TRBJ2-2 and V is TRBV12-5; 9 positions match TRBD1. The CDR3 covers 14 residues. The trim removed 7 bases at V and 7 bases at J, leaving 7 bases unmatched. The germline gives CDR1 LGHNT, CDR2 FRNRAP.

This clone was detected only a few times. The chain couples TRBV11-3 to TRBJ2-5; D is undetermined. The CDR3 is 14 amino acids. Trimming pared 1 base from V and 3 bases from J, leaving 9 bases between. The germline V gene has CDR1 SGHNT and CDR2 YENEEA. In DNA, the CDR3 is TGTGCCAGCAGCTTAGTCCCAGAGGAAGAGACCCAGTACTTC. Amino acids: CASSLVPEEETQYF.

The CDR3 here is CATTAQGGGSYEQYF. For the CDR3, the DNA is TGTGCCACCACCGCACAGGGCGGAGGATCCTACGAGCAGTACTTC. V gene TRBV15 combines with J gene TRBJ2-7; perhaps TRBD1 as D (6 bases). Deletions cut 7 bases from V and 1 base from J, with 17 bases between. The CDR3 contains 15 residues. Germline CDR1 LNHNV, CDR2 YYDKDF (reference sequence). The variable domain in full, with the rest retrieved from reference TRBV15 and TRBJ2-7, is DAMVIQNPRYQVTQFGKPVTLSCSQTLNHNVMYWYQQKSSQAPKLLFHYYDKDFNNEADTPDNFQSRRPNTSFCFLDIRSPGLGDTAMYLCATTAQGGGSYEQYFGPGTRLTVT.

The chain is built from TRBV7-2 and TRBJ1-1; D might be TRBD1 (5 bases). Trimming cost V 3 bases and J 10 bases, with 18 bases left between them. This CDR3 is 14 amino acids long. Looked up from germline, CDR1 is SGHTA and CDR2 is FQGNSA. CDR3 sequence: CASSFPSGGRVAFF. CDR3 DNA: TGTGCCAGCAGCTTTCCCTCTGGTGGCAGGGTAGCTTTCTTT.

The chain has TRBV28 and TRBJ2-5; 7 bases fit TRBD2. V lost 7 bases, J lost 4 bases, and 12 bases stayed unmatched. Germline V lookup: CDR1 MDHEN, CDR2 SYDVKM. This CDR3 is 15 amino acids long. The CDR3 DNA is TGTGCCAGCACGATGAACCGGGACTATGGAGAGACCCAGTACTTC. Its translation is CASTMNRDYGETQYF.

There are a few counts of this clone. CDR3 amino acids: CASSYPPQGTDTQYF. The CDR3 DNA reads as TGTGCCAGCAGTTACCCCCCCCAGGGTACAGATACGCAGTATTTT. The chain couples TRBV6-6 to TRBJ2-3; a weak D match, TRBD1 (5 bases). The CDR3 is 15 residues long. Germline lookup yields CDR1 MNHNY and CDR2 SVGAGI (reference sequence). V was clipped by 2 bases and J by 3 bases, with 12 bases between them.